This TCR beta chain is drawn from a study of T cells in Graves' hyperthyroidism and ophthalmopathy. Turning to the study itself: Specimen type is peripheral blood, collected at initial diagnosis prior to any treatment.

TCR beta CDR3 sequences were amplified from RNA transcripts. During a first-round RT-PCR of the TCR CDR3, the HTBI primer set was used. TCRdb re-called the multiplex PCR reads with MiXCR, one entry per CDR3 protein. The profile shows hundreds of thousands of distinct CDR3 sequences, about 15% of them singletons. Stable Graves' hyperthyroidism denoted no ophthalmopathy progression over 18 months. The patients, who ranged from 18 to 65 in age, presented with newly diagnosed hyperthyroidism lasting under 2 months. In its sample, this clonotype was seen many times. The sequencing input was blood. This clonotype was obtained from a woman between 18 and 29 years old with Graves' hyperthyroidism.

In DNA, the CDR3 is TGTGCCAGCAGCTTCTCGGAGAGCTCCTACGAGCAGTACTTC. Its translation is CASSFSESSYEQYF. The chain couples TRBV7-9 to TRBJ2-7; D is ambiguous. The CDR3 is 14 residues long. V lost 3 bases to trimming and J lost 0 bases, with 9 bases between them. CDR1 and CDR2 from the germline V gene are SEHNR and FQNEAQ (reference sequence).